Presented here are 8 T cell receptor beta chains from one specimen sequenced in a study of CD8 T cells in Susac syndrome. Random hexamers primed reverse transcription of about 0.45 to 1 ug RNA. TCRdb re-derived calls from the immunoSEQ multiplex PCR reads in MiXCR, one entry per CDR3 protein. The table has 150,000 or so distinct CDR3 sequences, 94% seen once. Sequences were obtained from CD4+ T cells from PBMCs. The source is a human donor with multiple sclerosis.

The chain uses TRBV24-1 and TRBJ2-6; no clear D gene. Per the germline V gene, CDR1 is KGHDR and CDR2 is SFDVKD. The V end was cut by 3 bases, the J end by 6 bases, with 11 bases between. The CDR3 sequence is 15 residues long. CDR3 sequence: CATSDPTGAANVLTF. The CDR3 DNA reads TGTGCCACCAGTGATCCGACCGGAGCGGCCAACGTCCTGACTTTC.

The rearrangement joins TRBV5-1 to TRBJ1-1, with no clear D. V lost 5 bases, J lost 0 bases, and 5 bases lay in between. CDR1 and CDR2 from the germline V gene are SGHRS and YFSETQ. The length of the CDR3 is 12 residues. The CDR3 coding sequence is TGCGCCAGCAGGGAACTGAACACTGAAGCTTTCTTT. It yields the protein CASRELNTEAFF.

The chain couples TRBV4-1 to TRBJ1-3, with D possibly being TRBD1 (5 bases). The germline V gene has CDR1 MGHRA and CDR2 YSYEKL. V lost 1 base and J lost 7, with 11 bases in between. The CDR3 is 14 amino acids. CDR3 coding DNA: TGCGCCAGCAGCCAAGTAAAGGGGCTGAACACCATATATTTT. This encodes CASSQVKGLNTIYF.

The rearrangement uses TRBV24-1 and TRBJ2-1; D is possibly TRBD1 (5 bases). The CDR3 length is 15 residues. V shed 6 bases and J shed 6 bases, with 17 bases lying between them. CDR1 and CDR2 from the germline V gene are KGHDR and SFDVKD. This chain's CDR3 is CATSKGAPPLNEQFF. CDR3 DNA: TGTGCCACCAGTAAAGGGGCCCCCCCCCTCAATGAGCAGTTCTTC.

The rearrangement links TRBV19 to TRBJ1-2; TRBD1 agrees at 8 bases. The germline V gene has CDR1 LNHDA and CDR2 SQIVND (reference sequence). The CDR3 runs 16 residues. Trimming took 6 bases from V and 6 from J; bases not matched to a gene: 15. The CDR3 DNA follows: TGTGCCAGTAGCCCTCTAGGGGGCAGGGGGCATGATGGCTACACCTTC. Its protein is CASSPLGGRGHDGYTF. The whole variable domain, filled in from reference TRBV19 and TRBJ1-2, reads DGGITQSPKYLFRKEGQNVTLSCEQNLNHDAMYWYRQDPGQGLRLIYYSQIVNDFQKGDIAEGYSVSREKKESFPLTVTSAQKNPTAFYLCASSPLGGRGHDGYTFGSGTRLTVV.

This chain uses TRBV6-5 with TRBJ2-3, with TRBD2 identical over 7 bases. This CDR3 has 15 residues. V lost 3 bases to trimming and J lost 4 bases; unmatched junction nucleotides: 7. CDR1 MNHEY and CDR2 SVGAGI come from the germline V gene. CDR3 DNA: TGTGCCAGCAGTTATAAGGCGGGAGCGGCAGATACGCAGTATTTT. Protein: CASSYKAGAADTQYF.

The rearrangement links TRBV5-4 to TRBJ1-2; unclear D gene. Germline values: CDR1 SGHNT, CDR2 YYREEE (reference sequence). V lost 0 bases and J 2 bases, leaving 5 bases between the germline ends. The CDR3 covers 13 residues. CDR3 bases: TGTGCCAGCAGCTTGGAGATGAACTATGGCTACACCTTC. This encodes CASSLEMNYGYTF. The whole variable domain, remainder taken from reference TRBV5-4 and TRBJ1-2, is ETGVTQSPTHLIKTRGQQVTLRCSSQSGHNTVSWYQQALGQGPQFIFQYYREEENGRGNFPPRFSGLQFPNYSSELNVNALELDDSALYLCASSLEMNYGYTFGSGTRLTVV.

V is TRBV12-3 or TRBV12-4 and J is TRBJ1-1; D gene unclear. The CDR3 runs to 12 residues. V lost 6 bases to trimming and J lost 5 bases, with 10 bases between them. The CDR3 nucleotides read TGTGCCAGCAGACCGGACGGGACTGAAGCTTTCTTT. This translates into CASRPDGTEAFF.